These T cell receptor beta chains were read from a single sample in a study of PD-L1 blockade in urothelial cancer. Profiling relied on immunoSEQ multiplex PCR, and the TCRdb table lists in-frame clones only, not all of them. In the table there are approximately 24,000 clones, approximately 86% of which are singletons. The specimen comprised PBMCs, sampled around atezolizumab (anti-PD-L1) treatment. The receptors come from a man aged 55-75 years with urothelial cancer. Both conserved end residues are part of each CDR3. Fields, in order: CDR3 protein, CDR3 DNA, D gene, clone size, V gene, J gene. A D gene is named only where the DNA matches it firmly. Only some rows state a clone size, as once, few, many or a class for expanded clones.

CASSTDNNYGYTF	TGTGCCAGTAGTACAGACAATAACTATGGCTACACCTTC	.	once	TRBV19	TRBJ1-2
CASSYSRQGPYEQYF	TGTGCCAGCAGTTACTCGAGACAGGGTCCCTACGAGCAGTACTTC	TRBD1	.	TRBV6-5	TRBJ2-7
CSVGLESTDTQYF	TGCAGCGTCGGACTGGAGAGCACAGATACGCAGTATTTT	.	.	TRBV29-1	TRBJ2-3
CASSGPGTGGEKLFF	TGTGCCAGCAGTGGTCCCGGGACAGGGGGTGAAAAACTGTTTTTT	TRBD1	.	TRBV6-1	TRBJ1-4
CASSLIVGRQRGQPQHF	TGTGCCAGCAGCTTAATAGTGGGACGTCAGCGGGGTCAGCCCCAGCATTTT	.	.	TRBV7-2	TRBJ1-5
CASSLVGAGMNTEAFF	TGTGCCAGCAGCTTAGTAGGTGCAGGAATGAACACTGAAGCTTTCTTT	.	.	TRBV11-2	TRBJ1-1
CASSLGGLYYGYTF	TGTGCCAGCAGCTTAGGGGGGCTTTACTATGGCTACACCTTC	.	.	TRBV7-2	TRBJ1-2
CATSRGSMWGTGNQPQHF	TGTGCCACCAGCAGAGGCAGTATGTGGGGGACAGGGAACCAGCCCCAGCATTTT	TRBD1	.	TRBV15	TRBJ1-5
CASSGGRIEGNTIYF	TGTGCCAGCAGTGGGGGCCGGATCGAGGGAAACACCATATATTTT	.	.	TRBV6-5	TRBJ1-3
CASTRDSGNTIYF	TGCGCCAGCACCAGGGACAGTGGAAACACCATATATTTT	TRBD1	.	TRBV5-1	TRBJ1-3
CASRETGSNEKLFF	TGTGCCAGTAGAGAAACAGGGTCCAATGAAAAACTGTTTTTT	.	.	TRBV19	TRBJ1-4
CASGLLTHGTPSDNSPLHF	TGTGCTAGTGGTTTGCTAACCCATGGGACACCTTCTGATAATTCACCCCTCCACTTT	.	.	TRBV12-5	TRBJ1-6
CASSEYSTGLGGEKLFF	TGTGCCAGCAGTGAATATTCAACAGGGTTAGGTGGAGAAAAACTGTTTTTT	.	.	TRBV6-1	TRBJ1-4
CASSATSIKDTQYF	TGTGCCAGCAGTGCTACTAGTATCAAGGATACGCAGTATTTT	.	.	TRBV28	TRBJ2-3
CASSLVGLDGETQYF	TGTGCCAGCAGCTTAGTGGGACTTGACGGGGAGACCCAGTACTTC	.	.	TRBV7-2	TRBJ2-5
CASFSSGGGGSPLHF	TGTGCCAGCTTTTCCTCAGGGGGCGGCGGTTCACCCCTCCACTTT	TRBD1	.	TRBV27	TRBJ1-6
CASRESGNTYEQYF	TGTGCCAGCAGGGAAAGCGGGAACACCTACGAGCAGTACTTC	TRBD2	.	TRBV28	TRBJ2-7
CASSLTVSSGRNEQFF	TGTGCCAGCAGCTTAACAGTGTCTAGCGGGAGAAATGAGCAGTTCTTC	TRBD2	once	TRBV11-2	TRBJ2-1
CASSRGQGVLTEAFF	TGTGCCAGCAGCCGAGGACAGGGGGTATTGACTGAAGCTTTCTTT	TRBD1	.	TRBV5-8	TRBJ1-1
CASSLGASGHNNEQFF	TGCGCCAGCAGCTTGGGAGCTAGCGGGCATAACAATGAGCAGTTCTTC	TRBD2	.	TRBV5-1	TRBJ2-1
CASSSGDGRGIAYEQYF	TGTGCCAGCAGCTCTGGGGATGGCAGGGGAATCGCCTACGAGCAGTACTTC	.	.	TRBV5-7	TRBJ2-7
CASSQDRPGGLQETQYF	TGCGCCAGCAGCCAAGATAGGCCAGGGGGCCTCCAAGAGACCCAGTACTTC	TRBD1	.	TRBV4-1	TRBJ2-5
CASSQRANSGDEQFF	TGCGCCAGCAGCCAAAGAGCGAATAGCGGGGATGAGCAGTTCTTC	TRBD2	.	TRBV4-1	TRBJ2-1
CASSFYSSKQETQYF	TGTGCCAGCAGCTTTTACAGCTCCAAGCAAGAGACCCAGTACTTC	.	.	TRBV7-9	TRBJ2-5
CAWSRGTDSSYNSPLHF	TGTGCCTGGAGCAGAGGTACCGACAGCTCCTATAATTCACCCCTCCACTTT	.	once	TRBV30	TRBJ1-6
CASSAGQLYNSPLHF	TGTGCCAGCAGCGCCGGACAGCTCTATAATTCACCCCTCCACTTT	.	.	TRBV9	TRBJ1-6
CASSLSGGSYNEQFF	TGTGCCAGCAGCCTTAGCGGGGGGTCCTACAATGAGCAGTTCTTC	TRBD2	.	TRBV7-2	TRBJ2-1
CASSKIAGGSGELFF	TGTGCCAGCAGTAAGATAGCGGGAGGGTCCGGGGAGCTGTTTTTT	TRBD2	.	TRBV6-5	TRBJ2-2
CASSLSRGYTF	TGTGCCAGCAGCCTTAGTCGCGGCTACACCTTC	.	.	TRBV9	TRBJ1-2
CASRETGGVKGYTF	TGTGCCAGCAGAGAGACAGGGGGCGTGAAGGGCTACACCTTC	TRBD1	few	TRBV2	TRBJ1-2
CASSLGGNLVHEQFF	TGTGCCAGCAGCCTGGGAGGGAATCTTGTCCATGAGCAGTTCTTC	TRBD2	.	TRBV7-3	TRBJ2-1
CASSQSGTGYEQYF	TGCGCCAGCAGCCAATCCGGGACAGGGTACGAGCAGTACTTC	TRBD1	few	TRBV4-3	TRBJ2-7
CASSLDLIGQTSGGNTIYF	TGTGCCAGCAGCCTCGATCTCATAGGACAAACCTCTGGTGGAAACACCATATATTTT	.	.	TRBV4-2	TRBJ1-3
CASSAGTTTNEKLFF	TGCGCCAGCAGCGCCGGGACAACAACTAATGAAAAACTGTTTTTT	.	.	TRBV5-1	TRBJ1-4
CASSGSGSYGYTF	TGTGCCAGTTCGGGTTCGGGGTCCTATGGCTACACCTTC	.	.	TRBV6-1	TRBJ1-2
CASGRTGDYEQYF	TGTGCCAGCGGCAGGACAGGAGACTACGAGCAGTACTTC	TRBD1	.	TRBV6-1	TRBJ2-7
CASSLALGQGYEQYF	TGCGCCAGCAGCTTGGCCTTAGGACAGGGGTACGAGCAGTACTTC	TRBD1	.	TRBV5-1	TRBJ2-7
CASSENRDEQYF	TGTGCCAGCAGTGAAAACAGGGACGAGCAGTACTTC	.	few	TRBV6-1	TRBJ2-7
CASSRDRAFYGAFF	TGTGCCAGCAGCCGGGACAGGGCCTTTTATGGAGCTTTCTTT	TRBD1	.	TRBV7-9	TRBJ1-1
CASRQVYGYTF	TGTGCCAGTAGGCAGGTCTATGGCTACACCTTC	.	.	TRBV6-5	TRBJ1-2
CASRGQGNTGELFF	TGTGCCAGCAGGGGACAGGGAAACACCGGGGAGCTGTTTTTT	TRBD1	.	TRBV6-1	TRBJ2-2
CASSPWARETQYF	TGTGCCAGCTCACCATGGGCACGGGAGACCCAGTACTTC	.	.	TRBV18	TRBJ2-5
CASGPTHNEQFF	TGTGCTAGTGGTCCTACCCACAATGAGCAGTTCTTC	.	.	TRBV12-5	TRBJ2-1
CASSLTGGRIYEAFF	TGTGCCAGCAGCTTGACAGGGGGCAGAATCTATGAAGCTTTCTTT	TRBD1	once	TRBV5-6	TRBJ1-1